This T cell receptor (beta chain) is drawn from a study of cytomegalovirus exposure and HLA in healthy donors (TCRdb year 2017). A note on the overall study: An earlier analysis of 550 to 700 of the donors reported about 250 Gb of sequence data and approximately 110 million unique TCR beta sequences from approximately 180 million T cells. Roughly 300 gigabases of sequencing data and approximately 91 million unique TCR sequences made up an early release that covered several hundred HLA-typed donors. Of the roughly 400 genotyped donors, 75% to 85% were placed in the genetic ancestry cluster associated with self-reported Caucasian donors. The study aimed to test whether signatures of past pathogen exposure could be identified by cataloging public T cell receptors. Using immunosequencing, the study profiled T cell repertoires from 666 subjects and related those repertoires to cytomegalovirus serostatus. A separate validation cohort of 100 to 150 different subjects was used in addition to the approximately 610-subject first cohort. To predict cytomegalovirus infection status, the study brought together high-throughput TCR immunosequencing, statistical association of individual TCRs with disease status, and machine learning. A later analysis re-analyzed previously published TCR beta repertoires from about 600 donors and added high-resolution HLA genotyping to study TCR occurrence patterns. In the later analysis, no new phenotypic data were used to find candidate immune exposures; instead, reliance was placed on TCR beta sequences and their occurrence across donors. To decide whether each TCR beta V gene segment behaved as functional or pseudogenic, an earlier analysis of some 570 of the donors relied on high-throughput TCR beta sequencing. Donor age, sex, ethnicity and CMV serostatus were compiled alongside the repertoire data. In a later genetic analysis, genome-wide SNP genotypes for 398 of the 666 donors were used, and that subset was treated as a discovery cohort. Every discovery cohort repertoire had been produced on one sequencing platform. HLA typing included class I and class II loci at four-digit resolution. The number of donors typed differed by locus, with 629-630 for A, B, C, DRB1 and DQB1, more than 500 for DQA1, over 600 for DPA1, and around 430 for DPB1. About five DR-DQ haplotypes were treated as single units for association and clustering because of strong linkage in the cohort. On average, roughly 240,000 unique TCR beta nucleotide sequences were sequenced per donor among more than 350 genotyped donors of the cohort, with 15% to 20% of those sequences being non-productive. The study at large found these results: In vitro tests confirmed that three of the cytomegalovirus-associated TCR beta chains recognize cytomegalovirus antigens. A later genetic analysis associated a missense DCLRE1C variant with V-gene and J-gene trimming of TCR beta chains, and an independent cohort replicated the association. At a false discovery rate of 0.05, a later analysis linked around 15,000 TCR beta sequences to specific HLA alleles. A further reported finding was that TCR beta sequences accurately predicted the HLA-A and HLA-B alleles for most subjects in the first cohort. In an earlier analysis of under 600 of the donors, most TCR beta V segments were observed in productive rearrangements about 87% or about 30% of the time, broadly matching IMGT annotations. The cohort was sequenced for TCR beta chains only, and without alpha or paired-chain data the features that could be detected were limited. Strong co-occurrence of HLA alleles, especially DR and DQ, made assigning TCR associations to individual alleles difficult. The 87-base-pair reads could not distinguish some IMGT-functional V segments, including TRBV6-2 and TRBV6-3, so those segments were excluded. The study listed over 150 TCR beta chains as associated with cytomegalovirus. A later genetic analysis reported fewer N-insertions in productive TCRs among donors in an Asian-associated ancestry cluster than the approximately 670-donor mean. Linkage disequilibrium might explain the correlated functional status among segregating V segments, but an unknown experimental factor could not be ruled out. According to a later analysis, parvovirus B19, influenza, CMV and Epstein-Barr virus appeared linked to several top co-occurrence clusters. The classifier was reported to diagnose cytomegalovirus status with high specificity and sensitivity in both the original cohort and the validation cohort. The sequencing pipeline was judged likely to have produced a cluster of highly shared sequence variants as a technical artifact. Some 15 rarely observed V segments, including chromosome 9 orphons, were excluded from the earlier analysis of some 590 of the donors because counts were too low. The authors suggested that the approach could potentially be generalized to other disease states and immunological phenotypes. In a later analysis, the rate of TCR association differed among HLA loci, with DRB1 alleles having the most associated TCRs and HLA-C alleles having the fewest. For the cohort, immune exposure information was limited to CMV serostatus. The presence/absence analyses assumed that sequencing depth was roughly uniform across donors, and that assumption may not be true. HLA typing was unavailable for some donors at each locus, so association tests used only the typed subset. Most TCR sequences were observed very rarely across donors, whereas some public TCRs were present in many individuals. A later analysis found that HLA-associated TCR beta chains were more clonally expanded and had lower generation probabilities than equally common non-associated chains. A later analysis found that most CMV-associated TCR beta chains appeared HLA-restricted, with HLA associations seemingly driven largely by CMV exposure.

From its cysteine to its phenylalanine, the CDR3 spans 14 amino acids. Solely the CDR3 DNA is kept, with 42 bases framed from the first base. According to the germline V gene (reference sequence), CDR1 reads GTSNPN and CDR2 reads SVGIG. A distance of 16 bases separates the germline ends of V and J, which lose 7 bases and 2 bases respectively. With regard to this clone: The specificity of this receptor is unknown. There are no base qualities to consult, and no much larger clone falls within one base.

In total, roughly 710 healthy bone marrow donors made up the cohort. Cohort members were all nominally healthy when sampled, although unrecorded immune exposures were likely present. The donor tested CMV seronegative and was one of the 352 seronegative cohort members. A peripheral blood sample was provided by each donor, and peripheral blood mononuclear cells were used for TCR beta sequencing. The Qiagen DNeasy Blood Extraction Kit was used to extract genomic DNA from the blood cell samples. Library generation was performed with the immunoSEQ multiplex PCR assay. For the multiplex PCR, a mixture combining 60 forward primers for TCR Vbeta segments and 13 reverse primers for TCR Jbeta segments was used. Amplification of the CDR3 region of rearranged TCR beta genes was performed with a multiplex PCR assay on genomic DNA. On the Illumina HiSeq System, the amplified TCR beta libraries were sequenced as 87-base-pair reads. The original pipeline was this. A later analysis tallied approximately 87 million unique TCR beta chains across the 700 or so repertoires, and around 10 million of those chains were shared by two or more donors. To remove PCR and sequencing errors, raw reads were error-corrected and collapsed into unique sequences using a nearest-neighbor algorithm that merged closely related sequences. Alignment of CDR3 sequences to IMGT reference sequences was used to assign V, D and J gene segments. For a sequence to be retained, at least a six-nucleotide match to both a V gene segment and a J gene segment was required. Rearrangements were called productive when the CDR3 lacked stop codons and stayed in frame with V and J; all others were non-productive. Following IMGT convention, CDR3 was defined as the stretch from the second conserved V-encoded cysteine up to the conserved J-encoded phenylalanine. The earlier analysis of 587 of the donors excluded sequences that lacked an unambiguous match to a single V gene segment. An earlier analysis of roughly 590 of the donors called V segments functional above 56.7% productive rearrangements and segregating when the between-donor standard deviation exceeded 5%. To diagnose cytomegalovirus status from the catalog of TCR beta chain sequences, a statistical classification framework was built. In a later analysis, V and J genes were assigned by comparing TCR nucleotide sequences against IMGT/GENE-DB human TR gene sequences. In a later analysis, CDR3 sequences and most-parsimonious VDJ recombination scenarios were assigned using the TCRdist pipeline. In a later analysis, each TCR beta chain was defined by its CDR3 amino acid sequence together with its V-gene family, and reads lacking a unique V-gene family were excluded. In a later analysis, around 650 highly shared, low-generation-probability nucleotide sequences were removed to address suspected cross-contamination and a sequencing artifact. In a later analysis, a clonal expansion index for each public chain was calculated from normalized within-repertoire ranks of inferred template counts. Generation probabilities in a later analysis came from a VDJ recombination model fitted to out-of-frame rearrangements, and those results were checked against IGoR. In a later analysis, hypergeometric tests were used to score TCR-TCR, TCR-HLA and TCR-CMV co-occurrence, with a repertoire-size bias correction applied to TCR pairs. A later analysis estimated false discovery rates by permuting HLA or CMV assignments 20 times. In a later analysis, co-occurring TCRs were grouped using DBSCAN, and TCRdist sequence similarity was added for clustering within HLA-allele-positive subsets. Repertoires with fewer than 30,000 or more than 120,000 public chains were left out of co-occurrence clustering, as were about 5 repertoires with anomalous nucleotide sharing. TCRdb carries this immuneACCESS record with in-frame sequences only. Its versions omit some clonotypes, under half of them owing to an unresolved V gene in the studies checked, with the rest unexplained. V and J calls and clone size are as listed in that table; D and trimming were resolved from the DNA. The sample table lists tens of thousands of clones, about three quarters of them with a count of one. Approximately 4.4% of the sample is held by the ten biggest clonotypes.

Rearrangement joined TRBV30 to TRBJ2-3; the D region possibly corresponds to TRBD2 (6 bases align). This receptor was obtained from a man aged 35-49 years in good health and CMV-seronegative. Material: PBMCs. The DNA is TGTGCCTCCGCGGGGCTAGAAGTCACAGATACGCAGTATTTT. Translated, this is CASAGLEVTDTQYF.